This is a list of T cell receptor beta chains from one sample in a study of beta chain features in type 1 diabetes. Sequencing used immunoSEQ multiplex PCR; TCRdb keeps in-frame clones, though not all of them. The sample lists approximately 250,000 clones, 20% to 25% occurring once. The sequenced sample consisted of naive CD4+ T cells from blood. All receptors derive from a woman aged 25 to 45 with type 1 diabetes. Both conserved end residues are part of each CDR3. The D gene is left open where the match is weak. Rows may omit the clone size; those that give it use once, few, many or a size class.

d_call,clone_size,v_call,j_call,cdr3_length,cdr3_aa,cdr3_nt
NA,few,TRBV9,TRBJ1-1,13,CASSEGDNTWAFF,TGTGCCAGCAGCGAAGGGGACAACACTTGGGCTTTCTTT
NA,NA,TRBV28,TRBJ2-4,17,CAAWPSQELIAKNIQYF,TGTGCCGCCTGGCCTTCACAGGAACTAATCGCCAAAAACATTCAGTACTTC
TRBD2,few,TRBV5-4,TRBJ2-1,15,CASSPPAGVGNEQFF,TGTGCCAGCAGTCCCCCCGCGGGAGTTGGGAATGAGCAGTTCTTC
TRBD1,NA,TRBV18,TRBJ2-1,14,CASSSTRGHNEQFF,TGTGCCAGCTCATCTACAAGGGGGCACAATGAGCAGTTCTTC
TRBD1,NA,TRBV27,TRBJ1-1,14,CASLAGTGNTEAFF,TGTGCCAGTTTAGCCGGGACAGGGAACACTGAAGCTTTCTTT
TRBD1,few,TRBV29-1,TRBJ1-2,15,CSAAPGQGAWYGYTF,TGCAGCGCAGCACCGGGACAGGGGGCTTGGTATGGCTACACCTTC
TRBD2,few,TRBV25-1,TRBJ2-5,16,CASSEAPGLGQETQYF,TGTGCCAGCAGTGAAGCTCCGGGACTAGGACAAGAGACCCAGTACTTC
NA,NA,TRBV27,TRBJ2-5,12,CASSSPRQVQYF,TGTGCCAGCAGTTCCCCTAGACAGGTCCAGTACTTC
NA,NA,TRBV4-1,TRBJ2-5,16,CASSRGRGGIIETQYF,TGCGCCAGCAGCCGCGGAAGAGGGGGTATTATAGAGACCCAGTACTTC
NA,few,TRBV30,TRBJ2-6,18,CAWSKGADSSLGANVLTF,TGTGCCTGGAGTAAAGGAGCCGACAGCTCTCTGGGGGCCAACGTCCTGACTTTC
TRBD2,few,TRBV6-5,TRBJ2-5,15,CASSPHTSGQETQYF,TGTGCCAGCAGCCCACACACTAGCGGACAAGAGACCCAGTACTTC
TRBD2,few,TRBV7-9,TRBJ2-1,16,CASSLSGSHSYNEQFF,TGTGCCAGCAGCTTGAGCGGGAGCCATAGCTACAATGAGCAGTTCTTC
NA,NA,TRBV6-5,TRBJ2-1,14,CASSEQSSYNEQFF,TGTGCCAGCAGTGAACAGAGCTCCTACAATGAGCAGTTCTTC
NA,few,TRBV11-2,TRBJ1-5,13,CASSFQGHQPQHF,TGTGCCAGCAGCTTCCAGGGCCATCAGCCCCAGCATTTT
NA,NA,TRBV9,TRBJ1-5,15,CASSVGALSNQPQHF,TGTGCCAGCAGCGTAGGGGCTTTGAGCAATCAGCCCCAGCATTTT
NA,NA,TRBV16,TRBJ1-5,15,CASSQSGRDNQPQHF,TGTGCCAGCAGCCAATCGGGCAGGGACAATCAGCCCCAGCATTTT
NA,NA,TRBV29-1,TRBJ2-5,12,CSVDGPAGTQYF,TGCAGCGTTGACGGCCCCGCGGGGACCCAGTACTTC
NA,NA,TRBV15,TRBJ2-7,15,CATSRDLAVNYEQYF,TGTGCCACCAGCAGAGATCTCGCAGTAAACTACGAGCAGTACTTC
NA,NA,TRBV20-1,TRBJ1-1,10,CSARSTQAFF,TGCAGTGCTAGAAGCACCCAAGCTTTCTTT
NA,few,TRBV28,TRBJ2-7,12,CASSFVVNEQYF,TGTGCCAGCAGTTTCGTAGTTAACGAGCAGTACTTC
NA,few,TRBV6-6,TRBJ2-3,11,CASSPADTQYF,TGTGCCAGCAGCCCCGCAGATACGCAGTATTTT
TRBD2,few,TRBV4-2,TRBJ2-1,15,CASNRGTNSYNEQFF,TGTGCCAGCAACCGCGGGACTAACTCCTACAATGAGCAGTTCTTC
NA,few,TRBV4-1,TRBJ2-5,14,CASSPVGQSGTQYF,TGCGCCAGCAGCCCCGTAGGACAGTCCGGGACCCAGTACTTC
NA,NA,TRBV5-1,TRBJ2-1,16,CASSLAIAEPYNEQFF,TGCGCCAGCAGCTTGGCAATAGCGGAACCCTACAATGAGCAGTTCTTC
NA,NA,TRBV15,TRBJ2-7,13,CATSSQENYEQYF,TGTGCCACCAGCTCCCAGGAAAACTACGAGCAGTACTTC
NA,NA,TRBV30,TRBJ2-5,11,CAWSTRGTQYF,TGTGCCTGGAGCACTAGAGGAACCCAGTACTTC
NA,NA,TRBV7-8,TRBJ2-5,13,CASSITGLETQYF,TGTGCCAGCAGCATCACAGGGTTGGAGACCCAGTACTTC
TRBD1,few,TRBV2,TRBJ1-1,15,CASRENRGRNTEAFF,TGTGCCAGCAGAGAGAACAGGGGAAGGAACACTGAAGCTTTCTTT
NA,few,TRBV6-6,TRBJ2-5,13,CASSYRFQETQYF,TGTGCCAGCAGTTACCGGTTCCAAGAGACCCAGTACTTC
NA,NA,TRBV4-2,TRBJ2-2,15,CASTSYEGNTGELFF,TGTGCCAGCACCTCCTACGAGGGAAACACCGGGGAGCTGTTTTTT
NA,few,TRBV18,TRBJ2-3,14,CASSPLRGGDTQYF,TGTGCCAGCTCACCCCTCAGGGGAGGGGATACGCAGTATTTT
TRBD2,few,TRBV5-4,TRBJ2-7,15,CASSDRRTSAYEQYF,TGTGCCAGCAGCGACAGAAGGACTAGCGCCTACGAGCAGTACTTC
NA,few,TRBV29-1,TRBJ1-2,10,CSVGTDGYTF,TGCAGCGTTGGGACAGATGGCTACACCTTC
TRBD2,few,TRBV4-1,TRBJ2-7,16,CASSSGLARTPYEQYF,TGCGCCAGCAGCTCTGGACTAGCGAGAACCCCCTACGAGCAGTACTTC
TRBD1,NA,TRBV15,TRBJ2-7,16,CATSRDNVGRGNEQYF,TGTGCCACCAGCAGAGACAACGTAGGCAGGGGGAACGAGCAGTACTTC
NA,few,TRBV9,TRBJ1-2,15,CASSVEQIGHYGYTF,TGTGCCAGCAGCGTAGAACAGATTGGTCACTATGGCTACACCTTC
NA,NA,TRBV29-1,TRBJ2-7,14,CSVLRMDRGWEQYF,TGCAGCGTCCTTCGGATGGACAGAGGGTGGGAGCAGTACTTC
NA,few,TRBV6-6,TRBJ2-7,11,CASTLRGEQYF,TGTGCCAGCACCCTACGGGGCGAGCAGTACTTC
TRBD1,NA,TRBV29-1,TRBJ1-5,16,CSVAGQGTGGNQPQHF,TGCAGCGTGGCGGGACAGGGGACCGGGGGCAATCAGCCCCAGCATTTT